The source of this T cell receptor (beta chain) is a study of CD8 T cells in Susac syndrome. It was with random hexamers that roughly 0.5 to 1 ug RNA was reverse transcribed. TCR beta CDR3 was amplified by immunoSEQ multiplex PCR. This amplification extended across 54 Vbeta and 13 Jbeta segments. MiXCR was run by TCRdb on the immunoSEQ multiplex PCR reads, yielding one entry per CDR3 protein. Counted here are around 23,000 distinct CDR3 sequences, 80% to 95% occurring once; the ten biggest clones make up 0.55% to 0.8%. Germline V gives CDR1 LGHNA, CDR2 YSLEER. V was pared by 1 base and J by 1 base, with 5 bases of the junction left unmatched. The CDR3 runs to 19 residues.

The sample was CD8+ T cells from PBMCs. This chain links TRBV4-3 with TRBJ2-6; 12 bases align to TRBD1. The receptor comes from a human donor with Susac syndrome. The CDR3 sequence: CASSQGPGQGASGANVLTF. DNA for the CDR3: TGCGCCAGCAGCCAAGGGCCGGGACAGGGGGCGTCTGGGGCCAACGTCCTGACTTTC.